The 24 T cell receptor beta chains below all came from one sample that was sequenced in a study of blood T cell repertoires in COVID-19. TCRdb's copy holds only in-frame clones and misses some; the assay was immunoSEQ multiplex PCR. This sample has 200,000 to 300,000 clones; around 85% occur once, and the top ten carry more than 2.5%. Sequences were obtained from peripheral blood. The receptors originated from a woman aged 25 to 39 who had recovered from COVID-19.

This clone was counted a few times. The gene calls are TRBV6-5 and TRBJ1-2; D uncertain. CDR1 is MNHEY and CDR2 is SVGAGI in the germline V gene. The CDR3 loop spans 14 amino acids. V lost 7 bases, J lost 3 bases, and 15 bases lay in between. DNA for the CDR3: TGTGCCAGCACCCGAGGGCGGGAGGACTATGGCTACACCTTC. Translation: CASTRGREDYGYTF.

The V gene is TRBV10-3, the J gene TRBJ2-1, with a tentative D call TRBD2 (5 bases). CDR1 is ENHRY and CDR2 is SYGVKD in the germline V gene. The CDR3 loop spans 12 amino acids. With 4 bases removed from V and 10 bases from J, the gap between germline ends came to 11 bases. Here the CDR3 reads CAISGLSGEQFF. CDR3 coding DNA: TGTGCCATCAGTGGCCTGTCGGGGGAGCAGTTCTTC.

This clone was seen at least ten times. The chain combines TRBV5-1 with TRBJ1-2; D possibly corresponds to TRBD1 (5 bases). V lost 0 bases and J lost 4, with 7 bases in between. Per germline, CDR1 SGHRS and CDR2 YFSETQ. The length of the CDR3 is 13 residues. In DNA, the CDR3 is TGCGCCAGCAGCTTGGAAGGGGCCTATGGCTACACCTTC. Residues: CASSLEGAYGYTF.

The chain employs TRBV19 and TRBJ2-7; weak D call: TRBD1 (5 bases). This CDR3 is built from 13 residues. V lost 6 bases and J lost 4, with 13 bases in between. Germline-derived CDR1 and CDR2 are LNHDA and SQIVND (reference sequence). CDR3 in amino acids: CASSLSQGYEQYF. In nucleotides, the CDR3 is TGTGCCAGTAGCCTCTCCCAGGGTTACGAGCAGTACTTC.

The V call is TRBV13, the J call TRBJ2-7; 10 nucleotides align to TRBD2. This CDR3 comprises 13 residues. Germline CDR1 is PRHDT and CDR2 is FYEKMQ (reference sequence). With 5 bases clipped from V and 7 bases from J, the junction kept 5 bases outside the gene matches. The CDR3 sequence: CASSPQTSGEQYF. The CDR3 DNA is TGTGCCAGCAGCCCCCAGACTAGCGGGGAGCAGTACTTC.

V usage is TRBV6-1 and J usage is TRBJ1-5, with 7 bases matching TRBD1. The CDR3 loop spans 15 amino acids. The germline CDR1 and CDR2 sequences are MNHNS and SASEGT. J was trimmed by 0 bases and V by 2 bases; bases with no gene match: 1. The CDR3 region has the DNA TGTGCCAGCAGTGAAACAGGGGTTAGCAATCAGCCCCAGCATTTT. This codes for CASSETGVSNQPQHF.

The rearrangement uses TRBV2 and TRBJ1-2; a possible D gene is TRBD1 (5 bases). CDR1 SNHLY and CDR2 FYNNEI come from the germline V gene. The CDR3 is 16 amino acids. Trimming removed 2 bases at V and 4 bases at J, with 17 bases between. CDR3 sequence reads: CASSEPSGGMVYGYTF. The CDR3 nucleotides read TGTGCCAGCAGTGAACCCTCGGGGGGAATGGTCTATGGCTACACCTTC.

This sequence joins TRBV6-6 and TRBJ2-3, with 8 bases lining up with TRBD2. Germline V gene lookup returns CDR1 MNHNY and CDR2 SVGAGI (reference sequence). V was pared by 8 bases and J by 2 bases, with 9 bases of the junction left unmatched. The CDR3 runs 15 residues. CDR3 sequence reads: CASSPGTRDTDTQYF. The CDR3 DNA reads as TGTGCCAGCTCACCCGGGACTAGGGACACAGATACGCAGTATTTT.

This rearrangement joins TRBV7-6 to TRBJ1-4; 10 bases are a match to TRBD1. The V and J ends lost 5 bases and 8 bases, in that order; junction bases with no gene match: 11. This CDR3 comprises 16 residues. The V gene's germline CDR1 is SGHVS and CDR2 FNYEAQ. The CDR3 bases are TGTGCCAGCAGCCCGGTACCGGGACAGGGGAACGAAAAACTGTTTTTT. This sequence encodes CASSPVPGQGNEKLFF.

There are a few counts of this clone. This chain joins TRBV5-4 and TRBJ2-7, with 7 bases aligning to TRBD1. The CDR3 is made up of 14 amino acids. The J segment lost 1 base and the V segment lost 4 bases, leaving 5 bases of the junction unmatched. The germline CDR1 and CDR2 sequences are SGHNT and YYREEE (reference sequence). Here the CDR3 reads CASSSRTGSYEQYF. The CDR3 DNA is TGTGCCAGCAGCAGTCGGACAGGATCCTACGAGCAGTACTTC.

The rearrangement uses TRBV5-1 and TRBJ1-1; D gene ambiguous. Trimming removed 3 bases from V and 3 bases from J, with 9 bases in between. CDR3 size: 13 residues. Germline V CDR1 and CDR2: SGHRS, YFSETQ. This CDR3 is CASSWEEDTEAFF. CDR3 bases: TGCGCCAGCAGCTGGGAGGAGGACACTGAAGCTTTCTTT.

The V and J genes are TRBV18 and TRBJ2-1, with 7 bases that match TRBD2. The ends lost 3 bases at V and 12 bases at J; junction bases unmatched: 5. The germline CDR1 and CDR2 sequences are KGHSH and LQKENI. The CDR3 spans 12 residues. This CDR3 reads CASSPTTGGQFF. CDR3 bases: TGTGCCAGCTCACCGACCACGGGGGGGCAGTTCTTC.

The sample holds one count of this clone. This chain links TRBV27 with TRBJ1-1, with a weak D call TRBD1 (6 bases). The CDR3 has 15 amino acids. V dropped 5 bases and J dropped 0 bases, with 13 bases sitting between them. CDR1 is MNHEY, CDR2 SMNVEV, per germline (reference sequence). In nucleotides, the CDR3 is TGTGCCAGCAGTCCCGCTGGACAGCTGAACACTGAAGCTTTCTTT. It yields the protein CASSPAGQLNTEAFF.

The rearrangement uses TRBV5-4 and TRBJ2-7, with a possible D match to TRBD2 (6 bases). The CDR3 is 16 amino acids. Trimming removed 2 bases at V and 5 bases at J, with 20 bases between. CDR1 is SGHNT and CDR2 is YYREEE in the germline V gene (reference sequence). CDR3 DNA sequence: TGTGCCAGCAGCTTAGGCGGCAATTCGGGGGTAGACGAGCAGTACTTC. This sequence encodes CASSLGGNSGVDEQYF. The whole variable domain, remainder taken from reference TRBV5-4 and TRBJ2-7, is ETGVTQSPTHLIKTRGQQVTLRCSSQSGHNTVSWYQQALGQGPQFIFQYYREEENGRGNFPPRFSGLQFPNYSSELNVNALELDDSALYLCASSLGGNSGVDEQYFGPGTRLTVT.

The rearrangement joins TRBV18 to TRBJ2-7; weak D call: TRBD1 (6 bases). The CDR3 runs to 15 residues. Trimming removed 0 bases from V and 6 bases from J, with 15 bases in between. The germline CDR1 and CDR2 sequences are KGHSH and LQKENI. The CDR3 protein is CASSPPLQGRGEQYF. DNA for the CDR3: TGTGCCAGCTCACCACCCTTACAGGGAAGAGGCGAGCAGTACTTC. Full variable domain (rest looked up from reference TRBV18 and TRBJ2-7): NAGVMQNPRHLVRRRGQEARLRCSPMKGHSHVYWYRQLPEEGLKFMVYLQKENIIDESGMPKERFSAEFPKEGPSILRIQQVVRGDSAAYFCASSPPLQGRGEQYFGPGTRLTVT.

The chain is built from TRBV2 and TRBJ2-1; tentative D call: TRBD2 (6 bases). Germline CDR1 SNHLY, CDR2 FYNNEI. The CDR3 runs 16 residues. The ends were cut back, 5 bases at V and 0 bases at J, with 14 bases in the middle. The CDR3, as DNA: TGTGCCAGCAGTTGGGACTCCAAGAGCTCCTACAATGAGCAGTTCTTC. This codes for CASSWDSKSSYNEQFF.

This chain connects TRBV24-1 to TRBJ2-2; 11 bases map to TRBD1. The germline CDR1 and CDR2 sequences are KGHDR and SFDVKD. The CDR3 extends over 16 amino acids. V was clipped by 4 bases and J by 8 bases; unmatched bases: 8. CDR3 in DNA: TGTGCCACCAGTGAGTCCGGGACAGGGGGGATAGGGGAGCTGTTTTTT. Residues: CATSESGTGGIGELFF.

This clone was observed at least ten times. The rearrangement joins TRBV9 to TRBJ1-1; possibly TRBD1 for D (5 bases). Trimming left V 0 bases short and J 4 bases short, with 10 bases between. This CDR3 comprises 14 residues. CDR1 and CDR2 (germline): SGDLS, YYNGEE. CDR3 nucleotides: TGTGCCAGCAGCGTAGCGGGGGGGATCACTGAAGCTTTCTTT. Encoded protein: CASSVAGGITEAFF.

The J gene is TRBJ2-3, the V gene TRBV6-1; TRBD2 agrees at 7 bases. This CDR3 comprises 19 residues. Looked up from germline, CDR1 is MNHNS and CDR2 is SASEGT. The ends lost 0 bases at V and 4 bases at J; junction bases unmatched: 16. The CDR3 protein is CASSEAYRGSGLSADTQYF. The CDR3 DNA sequence: TGTGCCAGCAGTGAAGCTTATCGCGGTAGCGGGTTGTCCGCAGATACGCAGTATTTT.

The chain uses TRBV3-1 (or the pseudogene TRBV3-2) and TRBJ2-3; 10 nucleotides match TRBD2. The CDR3 covers 17 residues. Germline assignment: CDR1 LGHDT and CDR2 YNNKEL (reference sequence). The junction had 4 bases not matched to a gene; V was cut back by 1 base and J by 0 bases. This chain's CDR3 is CASSQAAGGASTDTQYF. The CDR3 nucleotides read TGTGCCAGCAGCCAAGCAGCGGGGGGGGCTAGCACAGATACGCAGTATTTT.

The chain has TRBV28 and TRBJ2-5; 7 bases fit TRBD2. The V and J ends lost 5 bases and 3 bases, in that order; junction bases with no gene match: 3. Germline V gives CDR1 MDHEN, CDR2 SYDVKM. This CDR3 is 13 amino acids long. CDR3 coding DNA: TGTGCCAGCAGTCAGGGAGGGGAAGAGACCCAGTACTTC. Protein sequence: CASSQGGEETQYF.

The CDR3 here is CASSENQGGYTF. CDR3 DNA sequence: TGTGCCAGCAGCGAGAATCAGGGCGGCTACACCTTC. The chain uses TRBV7-3 and TRBJ1-2, with TRBD1 as a possible D gene (5 bases). This CDR3 spans 12 amino acids. Trimming removed 5 bases at V and 8 bases at J, with 12 bases between. The germline CDR1 and CDR2 sequences are SGHTA and FQGTGA.

This clone was found a few times. The chain uses TRBV19 and TRBJ1-2; D might be TRBD1 (6 bases). V lost 6 bases to trimming and J lost 4 bases, with 15 bases between them. The CDR3 runs 14 residues. Germline V gene data show CDR1 as LNHDA and CDR2 as SQIVND (reference sequence). The CDR3 DNA follows: TGTGCCAGTAGCCACCAGGGGACGATCTATGGCTACACCTTC. Amino acid sequence: CASSHQGTIYGYTF.

This clone was recorded a few times. The J gene is TRBJ1-1, the V gene TRBV3-1 (or the pseudogene TRBV3-2); TRBD1 agrees at 10 bases. This CDR3 has 20 residues. Germline CDR1 reads LGHDT; CDR2 reads YNNKEL (reference sequence). J was trimmed by 0 bases and V by 5 bases; bases with no gene match: 18. The CDR3 here is CASSYYGQGEATVMNTEAFF. In DNA form, the CDR3 reads TGTGCCAGCAGCTACTACGGACAGGGGGAGGCGACTGTCATGAACACTGAAGCTTTCTTT.